This T cell receptor beta chain is from a study of technical replicates of blood from several donors. Data came from immunoSEQ multiplex PCR; TCRdb stores just in-frame clones and leaves some out. The table includes approximately 73,000 clones, roughly 91% detected once. This clone was seen a single time. This CDR3 region has 16 residues. Per germline, CDR1 SGHRS and CDR2 YFSETQ. Trimming took off 4 bases at V and 4 bases at J, with 18 bases between the two ends. This receptor was obtained from a human donor in good health. V usage is TRBV5-1 and J usage is TRBJ1-3; tentatively, D is TRBD1 (6 bases). Source material: T cells isolated from PBMCs. CDR3 loop: CASSPYRVFSGNTIYF. CDR3 nucleotide sequence: TGCGCCAGCAGCCCATACAGGGTTTTTTCAGGAAACACCATATATTTT.